These T cell receptor beta chains were read from a single sample in a study of blood T cells in healthy people across ages. One entry per CDR3 protein, called by TCRdb with MiXCR from the 5' RACE reads. In the table there are around 990,000 distinct CDR3 sequences, around two fifths of which are singletons. The sequenced material came from blood. The receptors originated from a man in his late teens or twenties in good health. Both conserved end residues are part of each CDR3. A D gene is named only where the DNA matches it firmly.

v_gene,j_gene,d_gene,CDR3aa
TRBV15,TRBJ1-5,-,CATSRDQAGAQPQHF
TRBV4-2,TRBJ2-1,TRBD2,CASSQDLLAGAYNEQFF
TRBV28,TRBJ1-3,TRBD1,CASLGTGVIGNTIYF
TRBV27,TRBJ2-2,-,CASSLTGITGELFF
TRBV24-1,TRBJ2-1,TRBD1,CATSDDRVSDEQFF
TRBV9,TRBJ2-1,TRBD1,CASSKARDRDYHNEQFF
TRBV5-1,TRBJ1-3,-,CASSSDLQPGNTIYF
TRBV3-1,TRBJ2-3,TRBD2,CASSPGTSGDAEDTQYF
TRBV7-2,TRBJ1-1,-,CASSSRSPKQGLVNTEAFF
TRBV20-1,TRBJ2-3,-,CSVQGSINTDTQYF
TRBV29-1,TRBJ2-1,TRBD2,CSVEGLAASYNEQFF
TRBV20-1,-,-,CSAIQIQETQFF
TRBV5-1,TRBJ1-1,-,CASSPTGAVNTEAFF
TRBV7-2,TRBJ2-6,-,CASSRMQASGANVLTF
TRBV5-1,TRBJ2-3,-,CASSLAPGLQDTQYF
TRBV19,TRBJ2-1,TRBD2,CASSIGTDPSGGMNEQFF
TRBV15,TRBJ1-1,-,CATSRGGNTEAFF
TRBV7-2,TRBJ2-2,-,CASSPYGANTGELFF
TRBV2,TRBJ1-1,-,CATRQLRDTEAFF
TRBV4-2,TRBJ1-2,-,CASSPSLRDLANYGYTF
TRBV9,TRBJ2-7,-,CASSADSGGPGNEQYF
TRBV7-9,TRBJ1-4,TRBD1,CAGQSRGQYNEKLFF
TRBV6-2/TRBV6-3,TRBJ2-2,-,CASSYWAGANTGELFF
TRBV6-5,TRBJ2-7,TRBD1,CASRSSGTGGYEQYF
TRBV4-1,TRBJ1-2,-,CASSPGTPIYGYTF
TRBV10-3,TRBJ2-2,-,CAITGGRDTGELFF
TRBV25-1,TRBJ1-1,-,CASTPSRGAFTEAFF
TRBV2,TRBJ1-2,-,CASRAEYGYTF
TRBV12-3/TRBV12-4,TRBJ2-1,-,CASSRGGQNEQFF
TRBV5-1,TRBJ2-7,TRBD1,CASSLEVTGESNEQYF
TRBV10-3,TRBJ2-3,-,CAIMGRVSDTQYF
TRBV3-1,TRBJ1-2,-,CASSQVRGHYGYTF
TRBV13,TRBJ2-3,TRBD2,CASSSRTSGGDRTDTQYF
TRBV2,TRBJ1-1,TRBD1,CASGVMGQGASMNTEAFF
TRBV28,TRBJ2-1,-,CASSIGTLGYNEQFF
TRBV5-8,TRBJ2-3,-,CASSFFGPDRTDTQYF
TRBV20-1,TRBJ1-3,TRBD1,CSASQQGYLGNTIYF
TRBV27,TRBJ2-1,TRBD2,CASSLGPTGGNEQFF
TRBV7-9,TRBJ1-4,TRBD1,CPSSSPGQVNEKLFF
TRBV28,TRBJ1-2,TRBD1,CASSPSPAGTGRGYTF
TRBV20-1,TRBJ1-1,-,CSAGIPDRSGTEAFF
TRBV20-1,TRBJ2-7,-,CSARDLGSTNEQYF
TRBV27,TRBJ2-6,-,CASSFERVYSGANVLTF
TRBV27,TRBJ2-1,TRBD2,CANSLTSGYNEQFF
TRBV24-1,TRBJ2-2,-,CATSGVFGELFF